This T cell receptor (beta chain) derives from a study of early T cells in non-severe SARS-CoV-2 infection. CDR1 and CDR2 (germline): SGHTA, FQGTGA. This CDR3 spans 16 amino acids. The junction had 6 bases not matched to a gene; V was cut back by 5 bases and J by 1 base. MiXCR was run by TCRdb on the 5' RACE reads, yielding one entry per CDR3 protein. The sample contains about 79,000 distinct CDR3 sequences, roughly 12% of which appear only once. The chain couples TRBV7-3 to TRBJ2-2; 8 bases map to TRBD1. This TCR was recovered from an adult who was a healthcare worker with PCR-confirmed SARS-CoV-2 infection or an uninfected control (not recorded which). The source material was whole blood. CDR3 DNA sequence: TGTGCCAGCAGCGCAGGACAGGGAAAGAACACCGGGGAGCTGTTTTTT. Amino acid sequence: CASSAGQGKNTGELFF.